A single sample gave rise to the 2 T cell receptor beta chains below, sequenced in a study of immune evolution from preneoplasia to lung adenocarcinoma. TCRdb's copy holds only in-frame clones and misses some; the assay was immunoSEQ multiplex PCR. The table shows 3,000 to 5,000 clones, with roughly nine tenths occurring only once. Sequenced input: FFPE minimally invasive lung adenocarcinoma tissue. Receptor source: a donor aged 70 or over with lung adenocarcinoma.

The rearrangement links TRBV6-1 to TRBJ2-7, with TRBD1 as a possible D gene (6 bases). This CDR3 region has 12 residues. V was shortened by 7 bases and J by 3 bases, with 10 bases between the two germline ends. Germline CDR1 and CDR2: MNHNS and SASEGT. In nucleotides, the CDR3 is TGTGCCAGCATTGGGGGCAGCTACGAGCAGTACTTC. It codes for CASIGGSYEQYF.

The chain uses TRBV6-5 and TRBJ1-5, with D perhaps matching TRBD1 (5 bases). Trimming left V 0 bases short and J 2 bases short, with 11 bases between. This CDR3 comprises 16 residues. CDR1 is MNHEY, CDR2 SVGAGI, per germline. The CDR3 spells CASSYSSGPGNQPQHF. The CDR3 region has the DNA TGTGCCAGCAGTTACTCGTCGGGGCCTGGCAATCAGCCCCAGCATTTT.